The next 32 T cell receptor beta chains were all read from a single sample in a study of shared clonotypes between healthy human individuals. Produced via immunoSEQ multiplex PCR; TCRdb's table is partial and in-frame only. Of 2 million or so clones listed, roughly 95% are singletons. The sequenced sample was naive CD4+ T cells sorted from blood. Subset meaning: CD45RA+ positively selected. The receptors come from a man younger than 35 in good health.

The chain uses TRBV5-5 and TRBJ2-2; the D gene is possibly TRBD2 (6 bases). The length of the CDR3 is 16 residues. Between the trimmed V and J ends, which lost 4 bases and 7 bases, there was a span of 20 bases. Germline values: CDR1 SGHKS, CDR2 YYEKEE (reference sequence). The CDR3 region has the DNA TGTGCCAGCAGCCGACGGGGCGGGATGACGCGCGGGGAGCTGTTTTTT. This translates into CASSRRGGMTRGELFF.

The gene calls are TRBV30 and TRBJ2-1; 8 bases line up with TRBD1. This CDR3 is 16 amino acids long. CDR1 and CDR2 from the germline V gene are GTSNPN and SVGIG (reference sequence). Losses at the gene ends were 0 bases for V and 6 bases for J; bases not matched to a gene: 10. The CDR3 protein is CAWSVLGAGGRNEQFF. CDR3 DNA: TGTGCCTGGAGTGTACTAGGGGCAGGGGGCCGCAATGAGCAGTTCTTC. The full variable domain, its missing parts supplied by reference TRBV30 and TRBJ2-1, is SQTIHQWPATLVQPVGSPLSLECTVEGTSNPNLYWYRQAAGRGLQLLFYSVGIGQISSEVPQNLSASRPQDRQFILSSKKLLLSDSGFYLCAWSVLGAGGRNEQFFGPGTRLTVL.

The chain joins TRBV9 to TRBJ1-5; D unclear. V was trimmed by 0 bases and J by 6 bases, leaving 13 bases between them. Germline loops: CDR1 SGDLS, CDR2 YYNGEE. The CDR3 consists of 15 residues. The DNA of the CDR3 is TGTGCCAGCAGCGTAGGGCACAATGTGGTTCAGCCCCAGCATTTT. This sequence encodes CASSVGHNVVQPQHF. Filled out from reference TRBV9 and TRBJ1-5, the complete variable domain reads DSGVTQTPKHLITATGQRVTLRCSPRSGDLSVYWYQQSLDQGLQFLIQYYNGEERAKGNILERFSAQQFPDLHSELNLSSLELGDSALYFCASSVGHNVVQPQHFGDGTRLSIL.

The chain carries TRBV7-2 and TRBJ2-1; no definite D call. The CDR3 covers 16 residues. Trimming left V 1 base short and J 8 bases short, with 18 bases between. Germline lookup yields CDR1 SGHTA and CDR2 FQGNSA. The CDR3 protein is CASSLDFGSRSDEQFF. CDR3 bases: TGTGCCAGCAGCTTAGATTTTGGTAGCAGGAGCGATGAGCAGTTCTTC.

This chain joins TRBV7-6 and TRBJ1-6; TRBD1 aligns across 8 bases. Germline lookup yields CDR1 SGHVS and CDR2 FNYEAQ. The CDR3 loop spans 15 amino acids. J gave up 13 bases and V 0 bases, and 8 bases lay outside the gene matches. CDR3 sequence reads: CASSLAGTGGAPLHF. In nucleotides, the CDR3 is TGTGCCAGCAGCTTAGCCGGGACAGGAGGCGCCCCCCTCCACTTT.

This chain connects TRBV5-1 to TRBJ2-1; D tentatively reads TRBD1 or TRBD2 (6 bases each). The CDR3 runs to 16 residues. V lost 0 bases and J lost 0, with 10 bases in between. Germline V CDR1 and CDR2: SGHRS, YFSETQ. The CDR3 here is CASSLVGGYSYNEQFF. In nucleotides, the CDR3 is TGCGCCAGCAGCTTGGTGGGGGGCTACTCCTACAATGAGCAGTTCTTC.

This chain links TRBV10-3 with TRBJ2-4; no clear D gene. The CDR3 totals 15 residues. V shed 0 bases and J shed 6 bases, with 12 bases lying between them. Germline values: CDR1 ENHRY, CDR2 SYGVKD. The DNA of the CDR3 is TGTGCCATCAGTGAGTCTAGGGTCGGAACAAACATTCAGTACTTC. As protein: CAISESRVGTNIQYF.

This chain links TRBV7-2 with TRBJ2-6; D is ambiguous. Germline CDR1 is SGHTA and CDR2 is FQGNSA. The CDR3 contains 14 residues. Trimming cost V 0 bases and J 4 bases, with 4 bases left between them. The CDR3 sequence: CASSLAGGANVLTF. DNA for the CDR3: TGTGCCAGCAGCTTAGCAGGGGGGGCCAACGTCCTGACTTTC.

The chain is built from TRBV6-5 and TRBJ2-7; 7 bases fit TRBD2. V trimming: 5 bases; J trimming: 4 bases; junction bases outside the gene matches: 8. The CDR3 runs to 14 residues. The germline CDR1 and CDR2 sequences are MNHEY and SVGAGI. CDR3 DNA sequence: TGTGCCAGCAGTCACCGGGACTACTGGTACGAGCAGTACTTC. It codes for CASSHRDYWYEQYF.

The rearrangement links TRBV30 to TRBJ1-2; a possible D gene is TRBD1 (5 bases). Germline CDR1 and CDR2: GTSNPN and SVGIG (reference sequence). The CDR3 has 13 residues. The ends were cut back, 2 bases at V and 5 bases at J, with 12 bases in the middle. The CDR3 DNA is TGTGCCTGGAGTTCCGCAGGGAAATATGGCTACACCTTC. This codes for CAWSSAGKYGYTF.

J is TRBJ2-2 and V is TRBV5-4; D not certain. V lost 1 base to trimming and J lost 13 bases, with 17 bases between them. The CDR3 consists of 14 residues. Germline assignment: CDR1 SGHNT and CDR2 YYREEE (reference sequence). The DNA for the CDR3 is TGTGCCAGCAGCTTGAAGGACGACCAAGGTGGGCTGTTTTTT. It codes for CASSLKDDQGGLFF. Full variable domain (outside the CDR3, taken from reference TRBV5-4 and TRBJ2-2): ETGVTQSPTHLIKTRGQQVTLRCSSQSGHNTVSWYQQALGQGPQFIFQYYREEENGRGNFPPRFSGLQFPNYSSELNVNALELDDSALYLCASSLKDDQGGLFFGEGSRLTVL.

The rearrangement links TRBV6-1 to TRBJ2-4, with 7 bases matching TRBD2. The CDR3 runs 13 residues. J lost 7 bases, V lost 4 bases, and 4 bases had no gene match. The V gene's germline CDR1 is MNHNS and CDR2 SASEGT. The CDR3 nucleotides read TGTGCCAGCAGTGTCGGGGAGGGGAACATTCAGTACTTC. Translation gives CASSVGEGNIQYF.

This chain uses TRBV7-2 with TRBJ1-1; TRBD1 agrees at 7 bases. The CDR3 is 16 amino acids. The germline CDR1 and CDR2 sequences are SGHTA and FQGNSA. With V trimmed by 3 bases and J by 1 base, 8 bases remained unmatched. CDR3 in DNA: TGTGCCAGCAGCTTTTGGGCCGGGACAGCGAACACTGAAGCTTTCTTT. Amino acids: CASSFWAGTANTEAFF.

This sequence joins TRBV6-1 and TRBJ1-6; TRBD1 aligns across 7 bases. The length of the CDR3 is 14 residues. With V trimmed by 8 bases and J by 8 bases, 9 bases remained unmatched. Germline V gives CDR1 MNHNS, CDR2 SASEGT. The CDR3 here is CASDTGEVHSPLHF. Written as DNA, the CDR3 is TGTGCCAGCGACACAGGGGAGGTCCATTCACCCCTCCACTTT.

This sequence joins TRBV7-8 and TRBJ2-5; 10 nucleotides agree with TRBD2. Germline loops: CDR1 SGHVS, CDR2 FQNEAQ. CDR3 length: 19 amino acids. Germline trimming cut 4 bases from V and 2 bases from J; bases unmatched to any gene: 16. The CDR3 bases are TGTGCCAGCAGCTCCCCCCGGATGGTAGCGGGAGGAGCACAAGAGACCCAGTACTTC. Translated: CASSSPRMVAGGAQETQYF.

The CDR3 coding sequence is TGTGCCAGCGGAGCGGAGGGCCCAGATACGCAGTATTTT. As protein: CASGAEGPDTQYF. The chain couples TRBV7-8 to TRBJ2-3, with D perhaps matching TRBD2 (6 bases). From germline, CDR1 is SGHVS and CDR2 FQNEAQ. The CDR3 spans 13 residues. V lost 8 bases and J lost 4, with 13 bases in between.

The chain carries TRBV5-4 and TRBJ2-3; the match to TRBD2 covers 7 bases. Germline lookup yields CDR1 SGHNT and CDR2 YYREEE (reference sequence). This CDR3 spans 16 amino acids. With 5 bases clipped from V and 5 bases from J, the junction kept 14 bases outside the gene matches. The CDR3 protein is CASSPPNGGYGDTQYF. The CDR3 DNA follows: TGTGCCAGCAGTCCTCCTAACGGGGGGTACGGAGATACGCAGTATTTT.

The chain is built from TRBV5-4 and TRBJ2-2; 8 positions agree with TRBD2. This CDR3 comprises 15 residues. Trimming took 4 bases from V and 3 from J; bases not matched to a gene: 5. The germline CDR1 and CDR2 sequences are SGHNT and YYREEE (reference sequence). For the CDR3, the DNA is TGTGCCAGCAGCCCCGGGACTAGGGACACCGGGGAGCTGTTTTTT. It codes for CASSPGTRDTGELFF.

The V call is TRBV19, the J call TRBJ1-4, with D maybe TRBD1 (5 bases). The CDR3 extends over 14 amino acids. The germline CDR1 and CDR2 sequences are LNHDA and SQIVND (reference sequence). This chain's CDR3 is CATRQTASNEKLFF. The CDR3 nucleotides are TGTGCGACTAGGCAGACAGCCTCTAATGAAAAACTGTTTTTT.

The genes are TRBV2 and TRBJ2-3; possibly TRBD2 for D (6 bases). This CDR3 has 16 amino acids. Germline CDR1 reads SNHLY; CDR2 reads FYNNEI. V shed 4 bases and J shed 6 bases, with 20 bases lying between them. CDR3 residues: CASSAPGLSSGDTQYF. The DNA for the CDR3 is TGTGCCAGCAGTGCCCCGGGACTTTCTTCCGGGGATACGCAGTATTTT. Full variable domain (outside the CDR3, taken from reference TRBV2 and TRBJ2-3): EPEVTQTPSHQVTQMGQEVILRCVPISNHLYFYWYRQILGQKVEFLVSFYNNEISEKSEIFDDQFSVERPDGSNFTLKIRSTKLEDSAMYFCASSAPGLSSGDTQYFGPGTRLTVL.

The chain carries TRBV4-3 and TRBJ2-1; D perhaps matches TRBD2 (5 bases). This CDR3 is 15 amino acids long. Germline V gene lookup returns CDR1 LGHNA and CDR2 YSLEER. V lost 0 bases, J lost 2 bases, and 8 bases lay in between. CDR3 in amino acids: CASSQDELAYNEQFF. CDR3 nucleotides: TGCGCCAGCAGCCAAGATGAACTAGCCTACAATGAGCAGTTCTTC.

As to this clone: This sample also contains other DNA sequences that code for the same CDR3. The chain carries TRBV28 and TRBJ1-4; D unclear. Germline lookup yields CDR1 MDHEN and CDR2 SYDVKM. With 4 bases removed from V and 5 bases from J, the gap between germline ends came to 2 bases. CDR3 size: 11 residues. The DNA of the CDR3 is TGTGCCAGCAGTTCAAATGAAAAACTGTTTTTT. Translated: CASSSNEKLFF. Full variable domain (rest looked up from reference TRBV28 and TRBJ1-4): DVKVTQSSRYLVKRTGEKVFLECVQDMDHENMFWYRQDPGLGLRLIYFSYDVKMKEKGDIPEGYSVSREKKERFSLILESASTNQTSMYLCASSSNEKLFFGSGTQLSVL.

The CDR3 sequence is CASSRGEDTEAFF. Here the CDR3 DNA reads TGTGCCAGCAGCAGGGGCGAGGACACTGAAGCTTTCTTT. The rearrangement joins TRBV25-1 to TRBJ1-1, with a tentative D call TRBD1 (6 bases). This CDR3 is 13 amino acids long. Germline lookup yields CDR1 MGHDK and CDR2 SYGVNS. V was clipped by 6 bases and J by 3 bases, with 11 bases between them.

The chain joins TRBV5-4 to TRBJ1-1; no clear D gene. The ends were cut back, 3 bases at V and 0 bases at J, with 12 bases in the middle. CDR1 and CDR2 (germline): SGHNT, YYREEE (reference sequence). This CDR3 has 15 amino acids. The CDR3 region has the DNA TGTGCCAGCAGCTCGAGGGTACAGTTGAACACTGAAGCTTTCTTT. It translates to CASSSRVQLNTEAFF.

This rearrangement joins TRBV30 to TRBJ2-3; D call uncertain. Germline V lookup: CDR1 GTSNPN, CDR2 SVGIG (reference sequence). This CDR3 spans 16 amino acids. V was cut by 3 bases and J by 7 bases, with 23 bases left in between. CDR3 region: CAWSVGGSVLKNTQYF. DNA of the CDR3: TGTGCCTGGAGCGTAGGTGGGTCAGTCCTTAAAAATACGCAGTATTTT.

CDR3 sequence: CASSVGGRDSTGELFF. CDR3 coding DNA: TGTGCCAGCAGCGTAGGAGGGAGGGATAGCACCGGGGAGCTGTTTTTT. V usage is TRBV9 and J usage is TRBJ2-2, with TRBD2 matching over 7 bases. The trim removed 0 bases at V and 4 bases at J, leaving 6 bases unmatched. The CDR3 totals 16 residues. CDR1 and CDR2 from the germline V gene are SGDLS and YYNGEE. The complete variable domain, with remaining parts taken from reference TRBV9 and TRBJ2-2, reads DSGVTQTPKHLITATGQRVTLRCSPRSGDLSVYWYQQSLDQGLQFLIQYYNGEERAKGNILERFSAQQFPDLHSELNLSSLELGDSALYFCASSVGGRDSTGELFFGEGSRLTVL.

This chain joins TRBV14 and TRBJ2-7; 10 positions match TRBD2. Trimming took 0 bases from V and 8 from J; bases not matched to a gene: 10. The CDR3 has 16 residues. The germline V gene has CDR1 SGHDN and CDR2 FVKESK. The chain's CDR3 is CASSQDGGTSAQKQYF. The CDR3 region has the DNA TGTGCCAGCAGCCAAGATGGGGGGACTAGCGCCCAAAAGCAGTACTTC.

The rearrangement uses TRBV9 and TRBJ2-3; D unclear. Trimming took 6 bases from V and 1 from J, leaving 9 bases between them. In germline, CDR1 is SGDLS, CDR2 YYNGEE. The CDR3 is made up of 13 amino acids. In nucleotides, the CDR3 is TGTGCCAGCAATCGATGGGGCACAGATACGCAGTATTTT. Its protein is CASNRWGTDTQYF. The variable domain in full, with the rest retrieved from reference TRBV9 and TRBJ2-3, is DSGVTQTPKHLITATGQRVTLRCSPRSGDLSVYWYQQSLDQGLQFLIQYYNGEERAKGNILERFSAQQFPDLHSELNLSSLELGDSALYFCASNRWGTDTQYFGPGTRLTVL.

The V and J genes are TRBV18 and TRBJ2-1; 11 nucleotides align to TRBD2. The CDR3 is 17 amino acids. The V segment lost 0 bases and the J segment 3 bases; nucleotides outside the gene matches: 4. Germline V lookup: CDR1 KGHSH, CDR2 LQKENI. The DNA for the CDR3 is TGTGCCAGCTCACCACCACTCCTAGCGGGGGGCTACAATGAGCAGTTCTTC. Translating gives CASSPPLLAGGYNEQFF.

V and J are TRBV28 and TRBJ2-3; 9 bases match TRBD2. Looked up from germline, CDR1 is MDHEN and CDR2 is SYDVKM. The junction had 7 bases not matched to a gene; V was cut back by 6 bases and J by 3 bases. CDR3 size: 15 residues. The CDR3 nucleotides are TGTGCCAGCAGAGTAGCGGGGGAGCGTACAGATACGCAGTATTTT. Its protein product is CASRVAGERTDTQYF.

The chain is built from TRBV5-1 and TRBJ2-7; TRBD1 agrees at 8 bases. The CDR3 runs to 13 residues. Germline V lookup: CDR1 SGHRS, CDR2 YFSETQ. The V segment lost 1 base and the J segment 3 bases; nucleotides outside the gene matches: 0. The CDR3 DNA follows: TGCGCCAGCAGCTTGACAGGGGGCTACGAGCAGTACTTC. Protein sequence: CASSLTGGYEQYF.

The chain carries TRBV30 and TRBJ1-2, with 7 bases aligning to TRBD1. This CDR3 is 15 amino acids long. Germline V gene lookup returns CDR1 GTSNPN and CDR2 SVGIG (reference sequence). With V trimmed by 1 base and J by 0 bases, 5 bases remained unmatched. The CDR3 sequence is CAWSGDRATNYGYTF. For the CDR3, the DNA is TGTGCCTGGAGTGGCGACAGGGCTACTAACTATGGCTACACCTTC.